The 19 T cell receptor beta chains below all came from one sample that was sequenced in a study of T cells in tuberculosis. TCRdb's table, derived via immunoSEQ multiplex PCR, lists solely in-frame clones and lacks some. The table has about 88,000 clones, around 90% seen once; the top ten hold under 2.5%. Sorting used thawed, overnight-rested PBMC stained with anti-CD3, a viability dye and GMM-loaded CD1B tetramer. The lipid loaded on the CD1B tetramers was C32 glucose monomycolate from Rhodococcus equi. Sequenced sample: CD1b-GMM tetramer-negative cells sorted from PBMCs. The source is an adult woman with latent tuberculosis.

To note about this clone: The sample holds other DNA sequences that translate to the same CDR3. The CDR3 reads CASSLGLAYEQYV. As DNA, the CDR3 is TGTGCCAGCAGCTTGGGACTAGCTTACGAGCAGTACGTC. V gene TRBV7-8 combines with J gene TRBJ2-7; the match to TRBD2 covers 9 bases. V was pared by 3 bases and J by 4 bases, with 1 base of the junction left unmatched. CDR3 length equals 13 residues. The germline V gene has CDR1 SGHVS and CDR2 FQNEAQ.

V is TRBV19 and J is TRBJ1-1; perhaps TRBD1 as D (5 bases). Germline V lookup: CDR1 LNHDA, CDR2 SQIVND (reference sequence). The CDR3 is 14 amino acids. Trimming stripped 7 bases from V and 4 bases from J, with 16 bases between. The CDR3 DNA is TGTGCCAGTACCCCATGGCGAGACAGCACTGAAGCTTTCTTT. Its translation: CASTPWRDSTEAFF.

V gene TRBV12-5 combines with J gene TRBJ1-6; no firm D call. This CDR3 has 13 residues. Germline assignment: CDR1 LGHNT and CDR2 FRNRAP. V was clipped by 5 bases and J by 10 bases, with 12 bases between them. Written as DNA, the CDR3 is TGTGCTAGTGGTCCCACGGGCGGGTCACCCCTCCACTTT. As protein: CASGPTGGSPLHF.

This sequence joins TRBV29-1 and TRBJ2-2; weak D call: TRBD2 (5 bases). The V gene lost 3 bases and the J gene lost 4 bases, with 6 bases spanning the gap. The CDR3 is 12 amino acids. Germline values: CDR1 SQVTM, CDR2 ANQGSEA. For the CDR3, the DNA is TGCAGCGTTGAGCGGGTCACCGGGGAGCTGTTTTTT. Amino acid sequence: CSVERVTGELFF.

CDR3 region: CASSLKTVPLNYGYTF. Here the CDR3 DNA reads TGCGCCAGCAGCCTGAAGACAGTCCCACTTAACTATGGCTACACCTTC. V usage is TRBV5-1 and J usage is TRBJ1-2, with D perhaps matching TRBD1 (5 bases). V lost 4 bases, J lost 1 base, and 17 bases lay in between. The CDR3 totals 16 residues. Looked up from germline, CDR1 is SGHRS and CDR2 is YFSETQ.

The rearrangement joins TRBV4-1 to TRBJ2-3; 7 bases agree with TRBD1. The junction had 13 bases not matched to a gene; V was cut back by 5 bases and J by 2 bases. The CDR3 is made up of 17 amino acids. Germline assignment: CDR1 MGHRA and CDR2 YSYEKL. The CDR3 DNA reads TGCGCCAGCAGCAGCCAATTCGGACAGGTCCTCACAGATACGCAGTATTTT. It is translated as CASSSQFGQVLTDTQYF.

The rearrangement uses TRBV11-2 and TRBJ1-2; TRBD1 agrees at 9 bases. The CDR3 length is 17 residues. The V and J ends lost 2 bases and 3 bases, in that order; junction bases with no gene match: 10. The germline gives CDR1 SGHAT, CDR2 FQNNGV. The CDR3 nucleotides read TGTGCCAGCAGCTTATGGGACAGGGAGCTTTTCGACTATGGCTACACCTTC. Translating gives CASSLWDRELFDYGYTF.

This clone was counted a few times. This chain links TRBV9 with TRBJ1-2; possible D gene TRBD1, 5 bases. The CDR3 length is 15 residues. Germline CDR1 is SGDLS and CDR2 is YYNGEE. The ends were cut back, 3 bases at V and 2 bases at J, with 14 bases in the middle. CDR3 DNA: TGTGCCAGCAGCGGCGGGACTCGTAACAACTATGGCTACACCTTC. Its translation is CASSGGTRNNYGYTF.

V gene TRBV7-2 combines with J gene TRBJ1-1, with 8 bases matching TRBD1. The germline CDR1 and CDR2 sequences are SGHTA and FQGNSA. The CDR3 loop spans 14 amino acids. V shed 1 base, J shed 5 bases, and the junction held 3 bases outside the gene matches. The CDR3 bases are TGTGCCAGCAGCTTAGTCCGACAGGGGACTGAAGCTTTCTTT. Its translation: CASSLVRQGTEAFF. Together with reference TRBV7-2 and TRBJ1-1, the CDR3 gives the full variable domain: GAGVSQSPSNKVTEKGKDVELRCDPISGHTALYWYRQSLGQGLEFLIYFQGNSAPDKSGLPSDRFSAERTGGSVSTLTIQRTQQEDSAVYLCASSLVRQGTEAFFGQGTRLTVV.

The V call is TRBV29-1, the J call TRBJ2-3, with 9 bases lining up with TRBD1. Trimming cost V 7 bases and J 3 bases; bases outside gene matches: 8. Germline CDR1 reads SQVTM; CDR2 reads ANQGSEA. The CDR3 contains 14 residues. CDR3 sequence: CSGTGGVGTDTQYF. The DNA for the CDR3 is TGCAGCGGTACAGGGGGCGTAGGGACAGATACGCAGTATTTT.

The J gene is TRBJ2-2, the V gene TRBV19; no clear D. Germline assignment: CDR1 LNHDA and CDR2 SQIVND (reference sequence). With 3 bases removed from V and 6 bases from J, the gap between germline ends came to 8 bases. The CDR3 sequence is 13 residues long. In DNA form, the CDR3 reads TGTGCCAGTAGTATTCTACTCCCCGGGGAGCTGTTTTTT. Translating it yields CASSILLPGELFF.

CDR3 nucleotide sequence: TGCGCCAGCAGCGAGAGGCCTAGCGGGGGATCGGAGACCCAGTACTTC. It translates to CASSERPSGGSETQYF. The chain links TRBV5-1 to TRBJ2-5, with 10 positions matching TRBD2. With 4 bases clipped from V and 5 bases from J, the junction kept 11 bases outside the gene matches. The CDR3 spans 16 residues. CDR1 SGHRS and CDR2 YFSETQ come from the germline V gene.

The chain combines TRBV6-6 with TRBJ1-1; 8 bases are shared with TRBD1. CDR1 is MNHNY, CDR2 SVGAGI, per germline (reference sequence). The length of the CDR3 is 14 residues. Unmatched junction bases numbered 3, after V lost 5 bases and J lost 1 base. CDR3 loop: CASSTGTGNTEAFF. Written as DNA, the CDR3 is TGTGCCAGCAGTACTGGGACAGGGAACACTGAAGCTTTCTTT.

This chain connects TRBV30 to TRBJ2-3, with a weak D call TRBD2 (6 bases). V was shortened by 1 base and J by 8 bases, with 13 bases between the two germline ends. This CDR3 is built from 13 residues. Germline values: CDR1 GTSNPN, CDR2 SVGIG (reference sequence). CDR3 amino acids: CAWSGGGGPTQYF. DNA of the CDR3: TGTGCCTGGAGTGGTGGGGGAGGTCCTACGCAGTATTTT.

This sequence joins TRBV2 and TRBJ1-1, with TRBD1 as a possible D gene (6 bases). Germline CDR1 reads SNHLY; CDR2 reads FYNNEI. Deletions cut 1 base from V and 1 base from J, with 16 bases between. CDR3 length: 17 residues. CDR3 DNA: TGTGCCAGCAGTGAAGGGGACACTTCAGGGGAGAACACTGAAGCTTTCTTT. Its protein product is CASSEGDTSGENTEAFF.

This chain connects TRBV2 to TRBJ1-3; no reliable D call. The CDR3 has 15 residues. Trimming cost V 10 bases and J 0 bases, with 16 bases left between them. Germline CDR1 SNHLY, CDR2 FYNNEI. The DNA for the CDR3 is TGTGCCACCTTTTACGGAGCTTACTCTGGAAACACCATATATTTT. Translation: CATFYGAYSGNTIYF.

As concerns this clone: The sample holds other DNA sequences that translate to the same CDR3. The V call is TRBV18, the J call TRBJ2-7, with 8 bases fitting TRBD1. The CDR3 is 15 residues long. Germline CDR1 and CDR2: KGHSH and LQKENI. With V trimmed by 3 bases and J by 0 bases, 4 bases remained unmatched. CDR3 residues: CASSPRTGSSYEQYF. The CDR3 region has the DNA TGTGCCAGCTCACCCCGGACAGGGAGCTCCTACGAGCAGTACTTC.

The chain is built from TRBV5-8 and TRBJ1-2; 7 bases match TRBD1. Germline trimming cut 2 bases from V and 2 bases from J; bases unmatched to any gene: 6. The CDR3 loop spans 15 amino acids. Germline lookup yields CDR1 SGHTS and CDR2 YDEGEE. Here the CDR3 DNA reads TGTGCCAGCAGCTTCCCCGGGACAGTGAACTATGGCTACACCTTC. This gives the protein CASSFPGTVNYGYTF.

The rearrangement joins TRBV11-2 to TRBJ2-7; D ambiguous. V lost 4 bases to trimming and J lost 6 bases, with 16 bases between them. The CDR3 spans 14 residues. Germline lookup yields CDR1 SGHAT and CDR2 FQNNGV. The CDR3 is CASSSLAGWREQYF. The CDR3, as DNA: TGTGCCAGCAGCTCCCTGGCAGGCTGGCGCGAGCAGTACTTC.